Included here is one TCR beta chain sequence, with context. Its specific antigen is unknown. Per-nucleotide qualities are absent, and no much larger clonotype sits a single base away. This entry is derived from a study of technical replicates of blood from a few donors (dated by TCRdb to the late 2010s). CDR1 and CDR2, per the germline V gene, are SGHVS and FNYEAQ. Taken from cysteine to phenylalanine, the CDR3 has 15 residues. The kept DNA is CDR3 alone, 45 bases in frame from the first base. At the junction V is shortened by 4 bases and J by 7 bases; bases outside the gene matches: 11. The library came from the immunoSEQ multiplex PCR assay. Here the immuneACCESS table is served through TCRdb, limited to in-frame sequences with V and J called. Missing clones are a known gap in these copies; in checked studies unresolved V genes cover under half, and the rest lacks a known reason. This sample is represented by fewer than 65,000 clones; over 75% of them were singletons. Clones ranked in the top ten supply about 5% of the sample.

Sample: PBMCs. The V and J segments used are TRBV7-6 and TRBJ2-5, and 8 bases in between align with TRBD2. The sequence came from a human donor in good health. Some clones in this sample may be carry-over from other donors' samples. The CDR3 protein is CASSSQTGGLGTQYF. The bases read TGTGCCAGCAGCTCACAGACGGGGGGGCTCGGGACCCAGTACTTC.